These 30 T cell receptor beta chains came from one sample sequenced in a study of blood T cell repertoires in COVID-19. The method was immunoSEQ multiplex PCR; TCRdb's version includes in-frame clones alone and lacks a portion of them. This sample yields under 100,000 clones, of which roughly 80% are seen a single time; approximately 23% belongs to the top ten. Sequencing was performed on peripheral blood. These receptors were taken from an elderly man with active or convalescent COVID-19.

V and J are TRBV19 and TRBJ2-1; no definite D call. The CDR3 spans 10 residues. Germline CDR1 reads LNHDA; CDR2 reads SQIVND (reference sequence). The V and J ends lost 4 bases and 15 bases respectively, with 10 bases between them. This CDR3 is CASSSSSGFF. CDR3 bases: TGTGCCAGTAGTAGTTCTAGTGGGTTCTTC.

A note on this clone: Other DNA sequences within the sample encode an identical CDR3. The rearrangement links TRBV7-2 to TRBJ1-4; weak D call: TRBD1 (6 bases). Deletions cut 3 bases from V and 7 bases from J, with 12 bases between. The CDR3 runs to 14 residues. From germline, CDR1 is SGHTA and CDR2 FQGNSA. CDR3 DNA: TGTGCCAGCAGCTTTGGGGGGGGCGGTGAAAAACTGTTTTTT. This codes for CASSFGGGGEKLFF.

The table lists this clone with a count of one. The chain carries TRBV2 and TRBJ2-1, with D possibly matching TRBD2 (5 bases). Trimming cost V 6 bases and J 6 bases, with 18 bases left between them. The CDR3 covers 15 residues. The germline V gene encodes CDR1 SNHLY and CDR2 FYNNEI. In DNA, the CDR3 is TGTGCCAGCAGCCCCCGAGGGTCCGTTGGCAATGAGCAGTTCTTC. It yields the protein CASSPRGSVGNEQFF.

The chain employs TRBV7-2 and TRBJ2-3, with TRBD2 as a possible D gene (7 bases). Looked up from germline, CDR1 is SGHTA and CDR2 is FQGNSA. The CDR3 length is 13 residues. Trimming removed 1 base from V and 15 bases from J, with 17 bases in between. The CDR3 sequence is CASSLERRGAPYF. The CDR3 DNA sequence: TGTGCCAGCAGCTTAGAGCGTCGGGGGGCCCCCTATTTT.

This chain links TRBV5-4 with TRBJ2-1; TRBD2 matches at 11 bases. The germline CDR1 and CDR2 sequences are SGHNT and YYREEE (reference sequence). The trim removed 4 bases at V and 5 bases at J, leaving 8 bases unmatched. The CDR3 sequence is 16 residues long. The CDR3, as DNA: TGTGCCAGCAGCGTATCACTAGCGGGGGACCACAATGAGCAGTTCTTC. Translating it yields CASSVSLAGDHNEQFF.

The J gene is TRBJ2-2, the V gene TRBV5-1, with 11 bases matching TRBD2. The CDR3 is made up of 16 amino acids. V gave up 0 bases and J gave up 4 bases; unmatched junction bases: 2. Germline V CDR1 and CDR2: SGHRS, YFSETQ. CDR3 sequence (DNA): TGCGCCAGCAGCTTGGATGGGACTAGCGGCACCGGGGAGCTGTTTTTT. Its translation: CASSLDGTSGTGELFF.

The rearrangement joins TRBV11-2 to TRBJ2-2, with 8 bases lining up with TRBD2. The germline V gene encodes CDR1 SGHAT and CDR2 FQNNGV. V lost 0 bases to trimming and J lost 3 bases; unmatched junction nucleotides: 9. The CDR3 loop spans 18 amino acids. DNA for the CDR3: TGTGCCAGCAGCTTAGATCCCGGACTAGCCGAGGACACCGGGGAGCTGTTTTTT. Translating it yields CASSLDPGLAEDTGELFF.

A few counts support this clone. The V and J genes are TRBV12-5 and TRBJ1-5, with 10 bases matching TRBD1. Germline assignment: CDR1 LGHNT and CDR2 FRNRAP. After removal of 1 base from V and 0 bases from J, the junction contained 3 bases not matched to a gene. The CDR3 has 17 amino acids. The CDR3 here is CASGLGQGAYSNQPQHF. CDR3 in DNA: TGTGCTAGTGGTTTGGGACAGGGGGCTTATAGCAATCAGCCCCAGCATTTT. Full variable domain (rest looked up from reference TRBV12-5 and TRBJ1-5): DARVTQTPRHKVTEMGQEVTMRCQPILGHNTVFWYRQTMMQGLELLAYFRNRAPLDDSGMPKDRFSAEMPDATLATLKIQPSEPRDSAVYFCASGLGQGAYSNQPQHFGDGTRLSIL.

The chain combines TRBV6-5 with TRBJ1-6, with D hard to call. V lost 6 bases and J 10 bases, leaving 13 bases between the germline ends. Looked up from germline, CDR1 is MNHEY and CDR2 is SVGAGI. The CDR3 totals 13 residues. CDR3 residues: CASSLNPGSPLHF. CDR3 nucleotide sequence: TGTGCCAGCAGCCTCAATCCGGGGTCACCCCTCCACTTT.

V gene TRBV7-2 combines with J gene TRBJ2-7, with 7 positions matching TRBD1. Germline lookup yields CDR1 SGHTA and CDR2 FQGNSA. This CDR3 is built from 15 residues. With 4 bases clipped from V and 2 bases from J, the junction kept 8 bases outside the gene matches. The CDR3 reads CASSSSGTETYEQYF. CDR3 nucleotides: TGTGCCAGCAGCTCTTCCGGGACAGAAACCTACGAGCAGTACTTC.

This chain connects TRBV29-1 to TRBJ1-4; D is perhaps TRBD1 (5 bases). CDR1 SQVTM and CDR2 ANQGSEA come from the germline V gene. V was cut by 5 bases and J by 8 bases, with 15 bases left in between. This CDR3 contains 13 residues. The CDR3 here is CSVLVQDGEKLFF. CDR3 DNA sequence: TGCAGCGTTTTGGTACAGGACGGGGAAAAACTGTTTTTT.

The gene calls are TRBV19 and TRBJ2-3, with D possibly TRBD2 on 7 matching bases. This CDR3 comprises 14 residues. CDR1 is LNHDA, CDR2 SQIVND, per germline (reference sequence). V was clipped by 9 bases and J by 5 bases, with 18 bases between them. The CDR3 sequence: CASQAGGLGDTQYF. In nucleotides, the CDR3 is TGTGCCAGCCAGGCCGGGGGGCTGGGAGATACGCAGTATTTT.

This chain links TRBV19 with TRBJ1-4; 7 bases map to TRBD1. Trimming removed 4 bases from V and 1 base from J; junction bases left unmatched: 6. The CDR3 covers 16 residues. Germline V gives CDR1 LNHDA, CDR2 SQIVND (reference sequence). CDR3 in amino acids: CASSRGQVGTNEKLFF. The CDR3 DNA is TGTGCCAGTAGTAGAGGACAGGTTGGAACTAATGAAAAACTGTTTTTT.

The CDR3 sequence: CASSSDYFSSYEQYF. The CDR3 DNA sequence: TGCGCCAGCAGCTCCGACTACTTCAGCTCCTACGAGCAGTACTTC. The rearrangement joins TRBV5-1 to TRBJ2-7; possible D gene TRBD2, 5 bases. In germline, CDR1 is SGHRS, CDR2 YFSETQ. Deletions cut 3 bases from V and 0 bases from J, with 13 bases between. CDR3 length equals 15 residues.

The rearrangement links TRBV7-2 to TRBJ2-2; D gene unclear. The CDR3 covers 11 residues. V dropped 5 bases and J dropped 6 bases, with 4 bases sitting between them. CDR1 and CDR2 (germline): SGHTA, FQGNSA. The CDR3 nucleotides read TGTGCCAGCAGCCCATCCGGGGAGCTGTTTTTT. As protein: CASSPSGELFF.

V usage is TRBV7-8 and J usage is TRBJ2-7; TRBD2 agrees at 7 bases. Germline CDR1 and CDR2: SGHVS and FQNEAQ. The CDR3 totals 15 residues. V gave up 6 bases and J gave up 2 bases; unmatched junction bases: 10. In nucleotides, the CDR3 is TGTGCCAGCAGTCCCCGTGGGAGGGCACCCTACGAGCAGTACTTC. Translation gives CASSPRGRAPYEQYF.

J is TRBJ1-2 and V is TRBV10-3; no firm D call. Germline CDR1 reads ENHRY; CDR2 reads SYGVKD. This CDR3 region has 12 residues. V lost 6 bases, J lost 2 bases, and 7 bases lay in between. CDR3 sequence reads: CAISPENYGYTF. DNA for the CDR3: TGTGCCATCAGCCCCGAGAACTATGGCTACACCTTC.

CDR3 in DNA: TGTGCCATCAGTGGTGGGCCCATGGGTGGGACCCAGTACTTC. Protein product: CAISGGPMGGTQYF. V usage is TRBV10-3 and J usage is TRBJ2-5; D ambiguous. V lost 4 bases and J lost 7, with 16 bases in between. CDR3 length: 14 amino acids. Per the germline V gene, CDR1 is ENHRY and CDR2 is SYGVKD.

This clone was recorded a few times. This sample includes further DNA sequences coding for the same CDR3. The chain couples TRBV7-8 to TRBJ1-2; 9 bases agree with TRBD1. The V segment lost 5 bases and the J segment 2 bases; nucleotides outside the gene matches: 3. The CDR3 loop spans 14 amino acids. Germline CDR1 SGHVS, CDR2 FQNEAQ. The chain's CDR3 is CASSTTGGNYGYTF. The CDR3 DNA is TGTGCCAGCAGCACTACAGGGGGCAACTATGGCTACACCTTC.

The CDR3 nucleotides read TGTGCCAGCAGCTCGGGAGGAGCTGGAAACACCATATATTTT. Protein product: CASSSGGAGNTIYF. The V and J genes are TRBV11-3 and TRBJ1-3, with unresolved D. The CDR3 loop spans 14 amino acids. Trimming cost V 4 bases and J 2 bases, with 9 bases left between them. Germline CDR1 and CDR2: SGHNT and YENEEA.

This clone was seen only once. The chain links TRBV28 to TRBJ2-2; a weak D match, TRBD2 (7 bases). V lost 6 bases to trimming and J lost 4 bases, with 18 bases between them. CDR3 size: 16 residues. The germline V gene has CDR1 MDHEN and CDR2 SYDVKM. CDR3 region: CASRPSGGPFTGELFF. In nucleotides, the CDR3 is TGTGCCAGCAGACCTTCCGGGGGGCCCTTCACCGGGGAGCTGTTTTTT. Combining the CDR3 with reference TRBV28 and TRBJ2-2 gives the whole variable domain DVKVTQSSRYLVKRTGEKVFLECVQDMDHENMFWYRQDPGLGLRLIYFSYDVKMKEKGDIPEGYSVSREKKERFSLILESASTNQTSMYLCASRPSGGPFTGELFFGEGSRLTVL.

The V and J genes are TRBV3-1 (or the pseudogene TRBV3-2) and TRBJ2-7, with TRBD2 matching over 7 bases. V was pared by 6 bases and J by 2 bases, with 7 bases of the junction left unmatched. The CDR3 sequence is 14 residues long. Germline loops: CDR1 LGHDT, CDR2 YNNKEL (reference sequence). As DNA, the CDR3 is TGTGCCAGCAGTTCTCAGCGGGGCCCCTACGAGCAGTACTTC. Translated, it gives CASSSQRGPYEQYF.

The count of this clone is one. V gene TRBV5-4 combines with J gene TRBJ1-1, with 7 bases lining up with TRBD1. Trimming cost V 6 bases and J 0 bases; bases outside gene matches: 5. Germline V CDR1 and CDR2: SGHNT, YYREEE (reference sequence). The CDR3 has 14 residues. CDR3 DNA sequence: TGTGCCAGCACCTCGGGACAGCTGAACACTGAAGCTTTCTTT. Translation gives CASTSGQLNTEAFF.

The chain is built from TRBV5-1 and TRBJ2-3, with 9 bases lining up with TRBD1. From germline, CDR1 is SGHRS and CDR2 YFSETQ. V shed 3 bases and J 8 bases; nucleotides not matched to a gene: 22. The CDR3 length is 19 residues. In DNA, the CDR3 is TGCGCCAGCAGCTACGAGCCGGCCCGGACAGGGGTCGCGCGGGGTACGCAGTATTTT. Its translation is CASSYEPARTGVARGTQYF.

The chain recombines TRBV28 with TRBJ1-2; TRBD1 matches at 8 bases. In germline, CDR1 is MDHEN, CDR2 SYDVKM. This CDR3 comprises 19 residues. With 10 bases clipped from V and 3 bases from J, the junction kept 25 bases outside the gene matches. The CDR3 coding sequence is TGTGCCACCACAGTTTATGTTCGGACAGGGCCCGCGGGGGACTATGGCTACACCTTC. Its translation is CATTVYVRTGPAGDYGYTF.

This chain connects TRBV6-6 to TRBJ2-5; 11 positions agree with TRBD1. The CDR3 loop spans 15 amino acids. Losses at the gene ends were 2 bases for V and 4 bases for J; bases not matched to a gene: 3. Germline values: CDR1 MNHNY, CDR2 SVGAGI (reference sequence). Here the CDR3 reads CASSYGTGGRETQYF. The CDR3 bases are TGTGCCAGCAGTTACGGGACAGGGGGGCGAGAGACCCAGTACTTC.

This chain connects TRBV19 to TRBJ1-4; weak D call: TRBD1 (5 bases). The CDR3 loop spans 15 amino acids. Germline CDR1 reads LNHDA; CDR2 reads SQIVND (reference sequence). Trimming took 3 bases from V and 5 from J, leaving 13 bases between them. CDR3: CASSIGAAPNEKLFF. The DNA for the CDR3 is TGTGCCAGTAGTATTGGGGCGGCTCCGAATGAAAAACTGTTTTTT.

The chain employs TRBV23-1 and TRBJ1-2; D not certain. TRBV23-1 is marked as an open reading frame, function uncertain. This CDR3 comprises 12 residues. The germline V and J ends were trimmed by 6 bases and 3 bases, with 8 bases remaining between them. The CDR3 sequence is CASSTPDYGYTF. In DNA form, the CDR3 reads TGCGCCAGCAGCACCCCGGACTATGGCTACACCTTC.

The chain links TRBV27 to TRBJ1-1; D is possibly TRBD1 (5 bases). The V end was cut by 2 bases, the J end by 3 bases, with 7 bases between. The germline V gene encodes CDR1 MNHEY and CDR2 SMNVEV (reference sequence). The CDR3 runs 13 residues. DNA for the CDR3: TGTGCCAGCAGTTTACGGGGGGACACTGAAGCTTTCTTT. This sequence encodes CASSLRGDTEAFF.

The chain uses TRBV7-2 and TRBJ2-2; no clear D gene. Germline values: CDR1 SGHTA, CDR2 FQGNSA. Trimming took 10 bases from V and 6 from J, leaving 12 bases between them. The CDR3 has 12 residues. Written as DNA, the CDR3 is TGTGCCACTAACTTTATCGCCGGGGAGCTGTTTTTT. Its translation is CATNFIAGELFF. The full variable domain, with the rest looked up from reference TRBV7-2 and TRBJ2-2, is GAGVSQSPSNKVTEKGKDVELRCDPISGHTALYWYRQSLGQGLEFLIYFQGNSAPDKSGLPSDRFSAERTGGSVSTLTIQRTQQEDSAVYLCATNFIAGELFFGEGSRLTVL.